This TCR beta chain is drawn from a study of metastatic and nonmetastatic thyroid tumors. Germline CDR1 is DFQATT and CDR2 is SNEGSKA (reference sequence). The CDR3 spans 19 residues. J was trimmed by 6 bases and V by 6 bases; bases with no gene match: 18. This clone was counted at least ten times. Patients underwent thyroid surgery, and none had received any treatment before it. Per the study methods: The distant-metastasis classifier for papillary thyroid cancer was built from CDR3 differences across clinicopathological groups. With MiXCR, TCRdb reprocessed the PCR reads. The V and J calls here are based on TCRdb, not the publication. The data hold around 22,000 clones, with less than 25% observed a single time.

Material for sequencing was blood. This TCR derives from a female donor with papillary thyroid cancer or a benign thyroid nodule (not recorded which). Some clones in this sample may be carry-over from other donors' samples. This chain uses TRBV20-1 with TRBJ2-3, with TRBD2 matching over 16 bases. The DNA for the CDR3 is TGCAGTGCCAGCTCGGGGGAACCGGGACTAGCGGGGGGGCCGGATACGCAGTATTTT. This encodes CSASSGEPGLAGGPDTQYF.